This TCR beta chain was found in a study of OX40 agonist ivuxolimab in advanced cancers. Study background: The patients received ivuxolimab by intravenous route every 2 weeks at 0.01 to 10 mg/kg. Dose-escalation patients suffered from hepatocellular carcinoma, melanoma, renal cell or head and neck cancer.

Data came from immunoSEQ multiplex PCR; TCRdb stores just in-frame clones and leaves some out. The sample lists 21,000 or so clones; around 85% were seen once. The germline CDR1 and CDR2 sequences are LNHDA and SQIVND (reference sequence). V was pared by 3 bases and J by 6 bases, with 12 bases between. The CDR3 is 14 amino acids. The input for sequencing was CD4+ or CD8+ T cells sorted from blood, taken in a trial of the OX40 agonist ivuxolimab. The J gene is TRBJ1-5, the V gene TRBV19; a weak D match, TRBD1 (6 bases). The sequence was obtained from an adult with an advanced solid tumor such as melanoma, head and neck, liver or kidney cancer. CDR3 sequence: CASSMYRVGQPQHF. For the CDR3, the DNA is TGTGCCAGTAGTATGTACAGGGTTGGTCAGCCCCAGCATTTT.